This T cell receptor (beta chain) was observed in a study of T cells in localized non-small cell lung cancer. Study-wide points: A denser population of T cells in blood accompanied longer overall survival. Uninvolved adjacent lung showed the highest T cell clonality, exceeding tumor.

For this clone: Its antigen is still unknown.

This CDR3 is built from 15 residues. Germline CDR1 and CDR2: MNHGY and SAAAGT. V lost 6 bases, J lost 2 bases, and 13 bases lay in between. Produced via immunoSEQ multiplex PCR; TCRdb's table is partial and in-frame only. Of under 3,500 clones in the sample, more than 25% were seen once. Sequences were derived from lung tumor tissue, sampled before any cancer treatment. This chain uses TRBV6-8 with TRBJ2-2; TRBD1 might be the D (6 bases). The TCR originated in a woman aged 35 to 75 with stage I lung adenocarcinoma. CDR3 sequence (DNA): TGTGCCAGCAGCCAGGGGACGTTTAACACCGGGGAGCTGTTTTTT. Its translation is CASSQGTFNTGELFF.